The 19 T cell receptor beta chains given below trace back to one sample, sequenced in a study of human T cells and chemical hapten exposure. Via MiXCR, TCRdb re-called the RACE reads, giving one row per CDR3 protein. The sample shows about 250,000 distinct CDR3 sequences, just under 8% of them seen only once. Time point described: pre-sensitization, week 0. Treatment noted: therapeutic diphenylcyclopropenone sensitization with weekly scalp DPC. This specimen was whole blood, taken in connection with sensitization to the hapten diphenylcyclopropenone (DPC). These receptor sequences come from a young man with alopecia areata. Some clones in this sample may be carry-over from other donors' samples.

The chain has TRBV9 and TRBJ1-2; D is unclear. V was shortened by 3 bases and J by 10 bases, with 19 bases between the two germline ends. The germline CDR1 and CDR2 sequences are SGDLS and YYNGEE. The CDR3 consists of 14 residues. The CDR3 bases are TGTGCCAGCAGCGCAAGCCATAACATAGGAGACTACACCTTC. Residues: CASSASHNIGDYTF.

In its sample, this clonotype was seen a few times. The V call is TRBV5-1, the J call TRBJ1-1, with D tentatively TRBD1 (5 bases). The V end lost 2 bases, the J end lost 1 base, and 9 bases lay between the germline ends. Germline V gene sequence: CDR1 SGHRS, CDR2 YFSETQ. The CDR3 runs to 14 residues. The CDR3 is CASSLQAENTEAFF. The CDR3 DNA reads TGCGCCAGCAGCTTACAGGCAGAGAACACTGAAGCTTTCTTT.

A few counts support this clonotype. The genes are TRBV7-9 and TRBJ2-1; weak D call: TRBD2 (6 bases). Germline V CDR1 and CDR2: SEHNR, FQNEAQ (reference sequence). V was shortened by 2 bases and J by 2 bases, with 16 bases between the two germline ends. The CDR3 has 17 residues. CDR3 sequence reads: CASSLRFRDWPYNEQFF. The CDR3 coding sequence is TGTGCCAGCAGCTTAAGGTTCCGGGACTGGCCCTACAATGAGCAGTTCTTC.

The rearrangement links TRBV10-3 to TRBJ2-7; the D call may be TRBD1 or TRBD2 (5 bases each). CDR1 is ENHRY, CDR2 SYGVKD, per germline. V lost 2 bases and J 4 bases, leaving 18 bases between the germline ends. CDR3 length: 16 amino acids. The CDR3 loop is CAISELAWGPTYEQYF. CDR3 DNA sequence: TGTGCCATCAGTGAGCTTGCATGGGGACCAACGTACGAGCAGTACTTC.

This clonotype was seen at least ten times. The chain recombines TRBV29-1 with TRBJ1-2, with D possibly TRBD1 on 5 matching bases. The CDR3 length is 12 residues. Germline V lookup: CDR1 SQVTM, CDR2 ANQGSEA. The V end was cut by 4 bases, the J end by 2 bases, with 8 bases between. CDR3 in amino acids: CSVAWGNYGYTF. In nucleotides, the CDR3 is TGCAGCGTTGCTTGGGGGAACTATGGCTACACCTTC. Looking up the rest from reference TRBV29-1 and TRBJ1-2 gives the full variable domain: SAVISQKPSRDICQRGTSLTIQCQVDSQVTMMFWYRQQPGQSLTLIATANQGSEATYESGFVIDKFPISRPNLTFSTLTVSNMSPEDSSIYLCSVAWGNYGYTFGSGTRLTVV.

The chain employs TRBV28 and TRBJ2-7, with D perhaps TRBD1 (6 bases). The CDR3 loop spans 14 amino acids. Germline V gives CDR1 MDHEN, CDR2 SYDVKM. Trimming stripped 2 bases from V and 3 bases from J, with 11 bases between. The CDR3 reads CASSLRGLNYEQYV. The CDR3 region has the DNA TGTGCCAGCAGTTTAAGGGGGTTGAACTACGAGCAGTACGTC.

Ten or more counts support this clonotype. The V and J genes are TRBV13 and TRBJ2-5, with TRBD2 as a possible D gene (7 bases). V lost 8 bases and J 1 base, leaving 14 bases between the germline ends. Germline V gene lookup returns CDR1 PRHDT and CDR2 FYEKMQ (reference sequence). The CDR3 is made up of 14 amino acids. This chain's CDR3 is CASGGARAQETQYF. In DNA form, the CDR3 reads TGTGCCAGCGGGGGGGCCAGAGCCCAAGAGACCCAGTACTTC.

A few counts support this clonotype. The genes are TRBV15 and TRBJ2-2; TRBD1 is a possible D gene (6 bases). V dropped 2 bases and J dropped 6 bases, with 16 bases sitting between them. Germline V gene lookup returns CDR1 LNHNV and CDR2 YYDKDF (reference sequence). CDR3 length equals 16 residues. The CDR3 is CATSRTSQGKAGELFF. The CDR3 DNA is TGTGCCACCAGCAGAACGTCGCAGGGGAAGGCCGGGGAGCTGTTTTTT.

The CDR3 region is CASSHRTRPSWLDTQYF. CDR3 nucleotide sequence: TGTGCCAGCAGCCATCGAACTAGACCGAGTTGGTTGGATACGCAGTATTTT. The chain uses TRBV3-1 and TRBJ2-3; tentative D call: TRBD2 (5 bases). This CDR3 spans 17 amino acids. Trimming removed 3 bases at V and 6 bases at J, with 22 bases between. The germline V gene encodes CDR1 LGHDT and CDR2 YNNKEL (reference sequence).

This clonotype was detected ten times or more. The V call is TRBV20-1, the J call TRBJ1-1; TRBD1 matches at 7 bases. V gave up 3 bases and J gave up 5 bases; unmatched junction bases: 9. This CDR3 spans 14 amino acids. Per germline, CDR1 DFQATT and CDR2 SNEGSKA (reference sequence). The CDR3: CSASKPGGGTEAFF. Written as DNA, the CDR3 is TGCAGTGCTAGTAAACCAGGGGGGGGAACTGAAGCTTTCTTT.

V and J are TRBV18 and TRBJ1-3; D is perhaps TRBD1 (5 bases). The V end lost 4 bases, the J end lost 4 bases, and 17 bases lay between the germline ends. The CDR3 totals 16 residues. The germline V gene has CDR1 KGHSH and CDR2 LQKENI. The DNA for the CDR3 is TGTGCCAGCTCACGACCTGCCCGGACACCCGGAAACACCATATATTTT. Protein sequence: CASSRPARTPGNTIYF.

This clonotype was observed a few times. This chain joins TRBV5-6 and TRBJ2-3; D ambiguous. V lost 2 bases, J lost 0 bases, and 10 bases lay in between. Germline V gene data show CDR1 as SGHDT and CDR2 as YYEEEE. The CDR3 has 15 amino acids. DNA of the CDR3: TGTGCCAGCAGCTTCGGGCAGGTCAGCACAGATACGCAGTATTTT. Protein: CASSFGQVSTDTQYF.

A word on this clonotype: One end of the junction fails to match germline, which may point to a read error. The V and J genes are TRBV7-3 and TRBJ2-1; D is perhaps TRBD1 (6 bases). Germline-derived CDR1 and CDR2 are SGHTA and FQGTGA. CDR3 length: 14 amino acids. The CDR3 bases are TGTGCCAGCAGCGCAGGGGAACAGTACAATGCGCAGTTCTTC. Protein sequence: CASSAGEQYNAQFF.

This clonotype was recorded many times. The chain is built from TRBV7-9 and TRBJ1-2, with TRBD1 identical over 7 bases. The CDR3 contains 15 residues. V was pared by 5 bases and J by 4 bases, with 10 bases of the junction left unmatched. Germline CDR1 SEHNR, CDR2 FQNEAQ (reference sequence). Written as DNA, the CDR3 is TGTGCCAGCAGCCCCCAGGGGGGCGGAGGCTATGGCTACACCTTC. As protein: CASSPQGGGGYGYTF.

This clonotype was recorded a few times. The gene calls are TRBV18 and TRBJ1-1; perhaps TRBD1 as D (6 bases). V gave up 5 bases and J gave up 7 bases, with 14 bases separating them. CDR3 size: 13 residues. CDR1 and CDR2 from the germline V gene are KGHSH and LQKENI. The DNA of the CDR3 is TGTGCCAGCTCATCGAACTACAGGGTTGAAGCTTTCTTT. This sequence encodes CASSSNYRVEAFF. Based on the CDR3 plus reference TRBV18 and TRBJ1-1, the full variable domain is NAGVMQNPRHLVRRRGQEARLRCSPMKGHSHVYWYRQLPEEGLKFMVYLQKENIIDESGMPKERFSAEFPKEGPSILRIQQVVRGDSAAYFCASSSNYRVEAFFGQGTRLTVV.

The chain is built from TRBV5-5 and TRBJ1-1; D is undetermined. Germline V gene data show CDR1 as SGHKS and CDR2 as YYEKEE (reference sequence). The CDR3 has 13 residues. The V end was cut by 3 bases, the J end by 7 bases, with 13 bases between. The CDR3 bases are TGTGCCAGCAGCTCCGGCAGAGGGAGTGAAGCTTTCTTT. As protein: CASSSGRGSEAFF. Complete variable domain (other parts from reference TRBV5-5 and TRBJ1-1): DAGVTQSPTHLIKTRGQQVTLRCSPISGHKSVSWYQQVLGQGPQFIFQYYEKEERGRGNFPDRFSARQFPNYSSELNVNALLLGDSALYLCASSSGRGSEAFFGQGTRLTVV.

In this sample, this clonotype turned up a few times. The genes are TRBV7-2 and TRBJ2-3; D not certain. This CDR3 spans 13 amino acids. Germline V gene data show CDR1 as SGHTA and CDR2 as FQGNSA. V gave up 2 bases and J gave up 4 bases, with 7 bases separating them. CDR3 sequence reads: CASSLRASDTQYF. In DNA, the CDR3 is TGTGCCAGCAGCTTACGTGCGTCAGATACGCAGTATTTT.

This clonotype has only a few counts. The chain is built from TRBV24-1 and TRBJ2-1, with 7 bases aligning to TRBD2. V dropped 0 bases and J dropped 3; count of bases not matched to a gene: 4. This CDR3 has 16 residues. Germline V gene sequence: CDR1 KGHDR, CDR2 SFDVKD. The DNA for the CDR3 is TGTGCCACCAGTGATTTGAGGGGAGGGATCTACAATGAGCAGTTCTTC. The encoded protein is CATSDLRGGIYNEQFF.

This clonotype was counted only a few times. This chain joins TRBV11-2 and TRBJ1-1; tentative D call: TRBD1 (5 bases). The CDR3 totals 14 residues. CDR1 SGHAT and CDR2 FQNNGV come from the germline V gene. Deletions cut 7 bases from V and 0 bases from J, with 12 bases between. This CDR3 is CASTRGAMNTEAFF. In DNA, the CDR3 is TGTGCCAGCACCAGAGGGGCAATGAACACTGAAGCTTTCTTT.